What follows are 31 T cell receptor beta chains derived from one specimen sequenced in a study of identical twins. From the 5' RACE reads, TCRdb called clonotypes with MiXCR, one entry per CDR3 protein. The data show 350,000 or so distinct CDR3 sequences, 12% seen once. The same data also went into a second study, on yellow fever vaccine responses in identical twins.

Specimen: CD8+ T cells sorted from blood. The source is a woman younger than 35 in good health.

The chain carries TRBV20-1 and TRBJ2-5; maybe TRBD2 (6 bases). This CDR3 has 13 residues. Germline V gene data show CDR1 as DFQATT and CDR2 as SNEGSKA (reference sequence). The V gene lost 3 bases and the J gene lost 1 base, with 9 bases spanning the gap. The CDR3 loop reads CSARERVQETQYF. In DNA form, the CDR3 reads TGCAGTGCTAGGGAGCGGGTCCAAGAGACCCAGTACTTC.

The CDR3 DNA sequence: TGTGCCAGCAGTGGAGGGGGGGACAGGGGGCTTGGGGAGCTGTTTTTT. Translating gives CASSGGGDRGLGELFF. The chain carries TRBV6-1 and TRBJ2-2; 12 bases map to TRBD1. Trimming at V came to 4 bases and at J to 8 bases, leaving 8 bases not matched to a gene. CDR1 is MNHNS, CDR2 SASEGT, per germline. CDR3 length equals 16 residues.

The chain joins TRBV2 to TRBJ2-7, with D perhaps matching TRBD1 (5 bases). From germline, CDR1 is SNHLY and CDR2 FYNNEI. Trimming pared 6 bases from V and 1 base from J, leaving 13 bases between. The CDR3 extends over 14 amino acids. The chain's CDR3 is CASSRQKPSYEQYF. The CDR3 DNA sequence: TGTGCCAGCAGCCGACAGAAACCATCCTACGAGCAGTACTTC.

This clonotype appeared a few times. J is TRBJ2-1 and V is TRBV29-1; no definite D call. V was pared by 8 bases and J by 0 bases, with 17 bases between. The CDR3 is 15 amino acids. Germline V gives CDR1 SQVTM, CDR2 ANQGSEA. CDR3 nucleotide sequence: TGCAGCTTAAGAGGCCTCCCGAGCTCCTACAATGAGCAGTTCTTC. Residues: CSLRGLPSSYNEQFF.

CDR3 region: CASSFVAPRDTQYF. For the CDR3, the DNA is TGTGCCAGCAGTTTTGTGGCCCCCCGGGATACGCAGTATTTT. The rearrangement links TRBV28 to TRBJ2-3, with D unresolved. Germline V gene lookup returns CDR1 MDHEN and CDR2 SYDVKM. Between the trimmed V and J ends, which lost 3 bases and 6 bases, there was a span of 13 bases. The length of the CDR3 is 14 residues.

This chain connects TRBV20-1 to TRBJ1-5; TRBD1 is a possible D gene (5 bases). This CDR3 comprises 14 residues. With 4 bases removed from V and 6 bases from J, the gap between germline ends came to 16 bases. Germline V gene sequence: CDR1 DFQATT, CDR2 SNEGSKA (reference sequence). As DNA, the CDR3 is TGCAGTGCTACCCGCAGGGAAGTAAGTCAGCCCCAGCATTTT. Amino acid sequence: CSATRREVSQPQHF.

This clonotype has a handful of counts. This sequence joins TRBV29-1 and TRBJ2-1; TRBD2 aligns across 9 bases. V lost 1 base to trimming and J lost 0 bases; unmatched junction nucleotides: 13. This CDR3 spans 19 amino acids. In germline, CDR1 is SQVTM, CDR2 ANQGSEA. In DNA form, the CDR3 reads TGCAGCGTTGAAGGATTGCGACTAGCGGACCGGAGCTCCTACAATGAGCAGTTCTTC. Its protein product is CSVEGLRLADRSSYNEQFF.

The chain links TRBV15 to TRBJ1-1; D unclear. Germline CDR1 LNHNV, CDR2 YYDKDF (reference sequence). The CDR3 extends over 13 amino acids. The V and J ends lost 7 bases and 5 bases respectively, with 14 bases between them. The CDR3 DNA is TGTGCCACCAAGTCGCCGGGGTGGACTGAAGCTTTCTTT. This encodes CATKSPGWTEAFF.

This clonotype was seen a handful of times. The V and J genes are TRBV10-2 and TRBJ2-7, with D possibly matching TRBD1 (5 bases). Trimming pared 3 bases from V and 1 base from J, leaving 10 bases between. Germline-derived CDR1 and CDR2 are WSHSY and SAAADI. The CDR3 consists of 14 residues. CDR3 sequence (DNA): TGCGCCAGCAGTGATGTGCAGGGTTCCTACGAGCAGTACGTC. Its protein product is CASSDVQGSYEQYV.

The rearrangement links TRBV10-2 to TRBJ2-3, with 8 positions matching TRBD2. The germline CDR1 and CDR2 sequences are WSHSY and SAAADI. V shed 0 bases, J shed 5 bases, and the junction held 7 bases outside the gene matches. The CDR3 is made up of 16 amino acids. CDR3 nucleotide sequence: TGCGCCAGCAGTGAGTCAGGAGCGGGAGAACTAGATACGCAGTATTTT. Its translation: CASSESGAGELDTQYF.

The V call is TRBV9, the J call TRBJ1-2; perhaps TRBD1 as D (5 bases). Germline V gene lookup returns CDR1 SGDLS and CDR2 YYNGEE. This CDR3 spans 14 amino acids. Trimming cost V 0 bases and J 4 bases, with 10 bases left between them. Here the CDR3 DNA reads TGTGCCAGCAGCGTAGTGGAGGGACCCTATGGCTACACCTTC. This encodes CASSVVEGPYGYTF.

The CDR3 DNA reads TGTGCCAGCAGTTCAACTCCCCCTTGGGACATAAAAGCAGATACGCAGTATTTT. It codes for CASSSTPPWDIKADTQYF. The chain links TRBV6-5 to TRBJ2-3, with a weak D call TRBD1 (6 bases). The CDR3 spans 18 residues. Between the trimmed V and J ends, which lost 4 bases and 4 bases, there was a span of 24 bases. In germline, CDR1 is MNHEY, CDR2 SVGAGI.

This clonotype was seen a handful of times. The V and J genes are TRBV7-7 and TRBJ2-5; D possibly corresponds to TRBD2 (6 bases). This CDR3 spans 14 amino acids. CDR1 and CDR2 from the germline V gene are SSHAT and FNYEAQ (reference sequence). Trimming pared 5 bases from V and 5 bases from J, leaving 15 bases between. The CDR3 region has the DNA TGTGCCAGCAGCACGGGACGGAGGGAGGAGACCCAGTACTTC. Protein: CASSTGRREETQYF.

The chain is built from TRBV12-3 or TRBV12-4 and TRBJ2-7; 7 bases map to TRBD2. The ends lost 9 bases at V and 3 bases at J; junction bases unmatched: 8. This CDR3 comprises 13 residues. The CDR3 bases are TGTGCCAGTGGGCGGGGGATTTACTACGAGCAGTACTTC. It translates to CASGRGIYYEQYF.

This clonotype was seen many times. The chain carries TRBV20-1 and TRBJ1-3; D is unresolved. The V gene's germline CDR1 is DFQATT and CDR2 SNEGSKA (reference sequence). V was shortened by 4 bases and J by 2 bases, with 12 bases between the two germline ends. The CDR3 length is 14 residues. DNA for the CDR3: TGCAGTGCTACCCCGGGCCACGCTGGAAACACCATATATTTT. Translated, it gives CSATPGHAGNTIYF.

This sequence joins TRBV28 and TRBJ1-5; 10 bases align to TRBD1. This CDR3 spans 14 amino acids. Germline V lookup: CDR1 MDHEN, CDR2 SYDVKM. The V gene end was trimmed by 5 bases and the J gene end by 5 bases; junction bases not matched to a gene: 3. The CDR3 is CASSETGGHQPQHF. CDR3 nucleotide sequence: TGTGCCAGCAGTGAGACAGGGGGCCATCAGCCCCAGCATTTT.

CDR3 residues: CATSDLEGTSTDTQYF. Written as DNA, the CDR3 is TGTGCCACCAGTGATTTGGAGGGGACTAGCACAGATACGCAGTATTTT. The chain joins TRBV24-1 to TRBJ2-3; D may be TRBD2 (6 bases). The CDR3 runs 16 residues. Trimming took 0 bases from V and 0 from J, leaving 9 bases between them. Germline assignment: CDR1 KGHDR and CDR2 SFDVKD.

The sample holds a few counts of this clonotype. The V and J genes are TRBV3-1 and TRBJ2-1, with TRBD2 identical over 7 bases. V lost 0 bases, J lost 4 bases, and 9 bases stayed unmatched. Germline CDR1 LGHDT, CDR2 YNNKEL (reference sequence). The CDR3 loop spans 17 amino acids. The CDR3 sequence is CASSQDLGGGPYNEQFF. The CDR3 DNA is TGTGCCAGCAGCCAAGATCTGGGGGGAGGGCCATACAATGAGCAGTTCTTC.

In this sample, this clonotype turned up a few times. This chain joins TRBV6-1 and TRBJ2-1; TRBD2 matches at 12 bases. Per germline, CDR1 MNHNS and CDR2 SASEGT. The CDR3 covers 16 residues. With V trimmed by 3 bases and J by 5 bases, 5 bases remained unmatched. CDR3 amino acids: CASSDYLAGGDNEQFF. CDR3 sequence (DNA): TGTGCCAGCAGTGACTACCTAGCGGGGGGGGACAATGAGCAGTTCTTC.

This clonotype has a handful of counts. This chain connects TRBV11-2 to TRBJ2-3, with 9 positions matching TRBD2. This CDR3 comprises 16 residues. CDR1 is SGHAT, CDR2 FQNNGV, per germline. V lost 5 bases and J lost 5; bases outside the gene matches: 11. The CDR3 loop reads CASSALRREGGDTQYF. CDR3 coding DNA: TGTGCCAGCAGCGCTCTCCGGCGGGAGGGGGGAGATACGCAGTATTTT.

This clonotype was counted a few times. The chain recombines TRBV7-8 with TRBJ2-7, with 7 bases aligning to TRBD1. The CDR3 extends over 14 amino acids. V shed 5 bases, J shed 2 bases, and the junction held 6 bases outside the gene matches. Germline CDR1 and CDR2: SGHVS and FQNEAQ. The CDR3 here is CASSPGTVTYEQYV. The CDR3 nucleotides read TGTGCCAGCAGCCCCGGGACAGTAACCTACGAGCAGTACGTC.

The chain employs TRBV7-9 and TRBJ2-5, with D maybe TRBD1 (5 bases). The V gene lost 7 bases and the J gene lost 2 bases, with 17 bases spanning the gap. Germline assignment: CDR1 SEHNR and CDR2 FQNEAQ (reference sequence). The CDR3 is made up of 15 amino acids. The CDR3 bases are TGTGCCAGCACCGCCCCCAGGGCAGGGCAAGAGACCCAGTACTTC. Amino acid sequence: CASTAPRAGQETQYF.

This clonotype was seen more than once but under ten times. This sequence joins TRBV12-3 or TRBV12-4 and TRBJ2-1; TRBD2 agrees at 10 bases. The CDR3 is 16 amino acids. With 5 bases clipped from V and 6 bases from J, the junction kept 10 bases outside the gene matches. The CDR3 loop is CASSLLLAGVGNEQFF. CDR3 bases: TGTGCCAGCAGTCTGCTTCTAGCGGGAGTTGGCAATGAGCAGTTCTTC.

This clonotype was found a few times. The chain joins TRBV5-1 to TRBJ2-7, with D maybe TRBD1 (6 bases). Germline CDR1 SGHRS, CDR2 YFSETQ. Deletions cut 6 bases from V and 3 bases from J, with 16 bases between. The CDR3 covers 14 residues. The CDR3 is CASNDRYANYEQYV. The CDR3, as DNA: TGCGCCAGCAACGACAGGTATGCTAACTACGAGCAGTACGTC.

The chain recombines TRBV4-1 with TRBJ2-1, with D possibly called TRBD1 or TRBD2 (5 bases each). CDR3 size: 15 residues. The V gene's germline CDR1 is MGHRA and CDR2 YSYEKL. The ends were cut back, 0 bases at V and 7 bases at J, with 13 bases in the middle. CDR3 nucleotides: TGCGCCAGCAGCCAAGAACGAACGGGGCCTAATGAGCAGTTCTTC. It translates to CASSQERTGPNEQFF.

This clonotype was counted between two and nine times. The chain is built from TRBV6-4 and TRBJ2-1; perhaps D is TRBD1 or TRBD2 (6 bases each). Trimming stripped 0 bases from V and 7 bases from J, with 13 bases between. This CDR3 has 15 amino acids. Germline V lookup: CDR1 MRHNA, CDR2 SNTAGT. DNA of the CDR3: TGTGCCAGCAGTGACTCTCTAGAAGGGGGGAATGAGCAGTTCTTC. It codes for CASSDSLEGGNEQFF.

This clonotype was counted only a few times. V usage is TRBV2 and J usage is TRBJ2-2; D may correspond to TRBD1 or TRBD2 (5 bases each). There are 15 residues in the CDR3. Germline CDR1 reads SNHLY; CDR2 reads FYNNEI. V gave up 8 bases and J gave up 4 bases, with 17 bases separating them. CDR3 residues: CASADSEGTTGELFF. CDR3 sequence (DNA): TGTGCCAGCGCAGACTCTGAGGGGACCACCGGGGAGCTGTTTTTT.

There are a few counts of this clonotype. The gene calls are TRBV10-3 and TRBJ2-3; 11 bases are a match to TRBD2. The CDR3 consists of 16 residues. Trimming removed 2 bases from V and 0 bases from J; junction bases left unmatched: 1. Germline V gene sequence: CDR1 ENHRY, CDR2 SYGVKD. The CDR3 reads CAISEGTSGSTDTQYF. The DNA of the CDR3 is TGTGCCATCAGTGAGGGGACTAGCGGTAGCACAGATACGCAGTATTTT.

This clonotype was seen many times. The chain links TRBV11-2 to TRBJ2-3; perhaps TRBD2 as D (5 bases). Germline CDR1 SGHAT, CDR2 FQNNGV. CDR3 size: 12 residues. V was clipped by 5 bases and J by 6 bases, with 9 bases between them. The CDR3 protein is CASSRGGDTQYF. Here the CDR3 DNA reads TGTGCCAGCAGCCGGGGTGGGGATACGCAGTATTTT. Variable domain in full (rest from reference TRBV11-2 and TRBJ2-3): EAGVAQSPRYKIIEKRQSVAFWCNPISGHATLYWYQQILGQGPKLLIQFQNNGVVDDSQLPKDRFSAERLKGVDSTLKIQPAKLEDSAVYLCASSRGGDTQYFGPGTRLTVL.

This clonotype showed up just a few times. The rearrangement joins TRBV2 to TRBJ2-1, with 10 positions matching TRBD2. Germline V lookup: CDR1 SNHLY, CDR2 FYNNEI. The CDR3 consists of 11 residues. Losses at the gene ends were 6 bases for V and 15 bases for J; bases not matched to a gene: 5. The CDR3 DNA sequence: TGTGCCAGCAGGTCAACTAGCGGGGTGTTCTTC. As protein: CASRSTSGVFF.

The sample holds a few counts of this clonotype. This chain links TRBV18 with TRBJ1-1; no definite D call. In germline, CDR1 is KGHSH, CDR2 LQKENI. The CDR3 contains 14 residues. V was trimmed by 0 bases and J by 7 bases, leaving 12 bases between them. The CDR3 nucleotides read TGTGCCAGCTCACCACCCTGGGTAGTAGGTGAAGCTTTCTTT. Protein product: CASSPPWVVGEAFF.